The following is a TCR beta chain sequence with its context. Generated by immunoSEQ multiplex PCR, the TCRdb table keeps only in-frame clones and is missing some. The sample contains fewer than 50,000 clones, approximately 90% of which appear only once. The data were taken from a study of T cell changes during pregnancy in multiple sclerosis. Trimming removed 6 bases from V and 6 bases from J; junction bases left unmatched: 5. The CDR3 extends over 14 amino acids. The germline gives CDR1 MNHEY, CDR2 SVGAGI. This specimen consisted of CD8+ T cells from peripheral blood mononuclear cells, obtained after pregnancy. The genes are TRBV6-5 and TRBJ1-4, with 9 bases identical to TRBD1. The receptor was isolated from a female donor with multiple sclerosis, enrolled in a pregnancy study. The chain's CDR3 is CASRGGTGYEKLFF. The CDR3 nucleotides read TGTGCCAGCAGGGGGGGGACAGGGTATGAAAAACTGTTTTTT.